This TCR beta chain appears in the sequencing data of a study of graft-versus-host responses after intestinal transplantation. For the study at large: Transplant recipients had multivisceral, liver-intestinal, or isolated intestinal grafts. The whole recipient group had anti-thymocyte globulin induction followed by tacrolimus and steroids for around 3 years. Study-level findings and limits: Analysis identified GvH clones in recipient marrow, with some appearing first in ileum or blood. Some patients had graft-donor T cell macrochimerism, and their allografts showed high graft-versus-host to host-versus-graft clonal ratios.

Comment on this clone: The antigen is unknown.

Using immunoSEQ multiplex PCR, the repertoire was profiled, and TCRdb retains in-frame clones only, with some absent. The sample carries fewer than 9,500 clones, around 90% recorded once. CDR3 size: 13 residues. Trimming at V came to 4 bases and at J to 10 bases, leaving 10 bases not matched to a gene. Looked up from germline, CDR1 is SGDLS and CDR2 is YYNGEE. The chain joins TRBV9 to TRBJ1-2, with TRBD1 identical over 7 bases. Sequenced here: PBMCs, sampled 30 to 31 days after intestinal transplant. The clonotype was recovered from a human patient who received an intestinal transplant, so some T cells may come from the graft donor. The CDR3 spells CASSPGGTVFYTF. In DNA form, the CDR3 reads TGTGCCAGCAGCCCGGGGGGGACAGTCTTCTACACCTTC.